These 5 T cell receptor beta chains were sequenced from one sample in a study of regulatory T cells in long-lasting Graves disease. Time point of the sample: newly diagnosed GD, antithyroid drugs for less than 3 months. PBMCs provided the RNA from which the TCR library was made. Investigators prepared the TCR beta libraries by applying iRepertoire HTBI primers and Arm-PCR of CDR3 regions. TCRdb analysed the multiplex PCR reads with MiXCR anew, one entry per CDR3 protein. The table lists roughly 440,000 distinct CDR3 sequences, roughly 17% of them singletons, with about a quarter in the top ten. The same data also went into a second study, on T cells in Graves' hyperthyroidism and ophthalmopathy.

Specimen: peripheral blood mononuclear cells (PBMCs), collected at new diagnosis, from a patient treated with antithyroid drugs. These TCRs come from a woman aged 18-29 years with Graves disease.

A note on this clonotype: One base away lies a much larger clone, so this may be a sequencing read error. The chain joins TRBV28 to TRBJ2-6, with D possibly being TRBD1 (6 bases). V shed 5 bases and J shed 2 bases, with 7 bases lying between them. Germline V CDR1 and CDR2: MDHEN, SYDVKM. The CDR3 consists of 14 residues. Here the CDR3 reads CASSEGAGANVLTF. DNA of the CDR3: TGTGCCAGCAGTGAGGGGGCTGGGGCCAACGTCCTGACTTTC.

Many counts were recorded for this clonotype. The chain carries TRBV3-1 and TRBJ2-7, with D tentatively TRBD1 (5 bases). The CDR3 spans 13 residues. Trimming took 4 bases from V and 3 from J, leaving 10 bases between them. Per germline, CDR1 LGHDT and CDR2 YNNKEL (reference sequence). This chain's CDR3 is CASSRRQHYEQYF. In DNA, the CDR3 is TGTGCCAGCAGCCGCCGACAGCACTACGAGCAGTACTTC.

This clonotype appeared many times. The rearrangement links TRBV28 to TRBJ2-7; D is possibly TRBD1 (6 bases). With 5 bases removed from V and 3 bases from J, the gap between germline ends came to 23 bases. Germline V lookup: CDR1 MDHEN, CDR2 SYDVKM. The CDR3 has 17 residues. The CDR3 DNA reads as TGTGCCAGCAGTCCAGCCCGCTACCGGGACAAGTACTACGAGCAGTACTTC. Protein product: CASSPARYRDKYYEQYF.

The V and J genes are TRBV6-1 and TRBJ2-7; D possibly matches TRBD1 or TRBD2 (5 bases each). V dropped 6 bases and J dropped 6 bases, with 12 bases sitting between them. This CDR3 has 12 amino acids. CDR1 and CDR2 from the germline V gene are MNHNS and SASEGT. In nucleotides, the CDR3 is TGTGCCAGCAGGGCAGGGACCGGCGAGCAGTACTTC. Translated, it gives CASRAGTGEQYF.

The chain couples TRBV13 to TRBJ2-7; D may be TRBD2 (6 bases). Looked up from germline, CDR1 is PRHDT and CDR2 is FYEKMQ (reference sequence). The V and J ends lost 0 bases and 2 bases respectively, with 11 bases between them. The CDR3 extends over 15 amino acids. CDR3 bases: TGTGCCAGCAGCTTAGGCCTAGCGAGACCCTACGAGCAGTACTTC. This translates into CASSLGLARPYEQYF.